This TCR beta chain was identified during a study of cytomegalovirus exposure and HLA in healthy donors. 13 Jbeta primers and 60 Vbeta primers were used for the PCR. Libraries were prepared by immunoSEQ multiplex PCR; TCRdb keeps only in-frame clonotypes and omits some of them. This sample's table reports around 110,000 clones. Findings of the study overall: Because they were indistinguishable, some V segments, including TRBV6-2 and TRBV6-3, were excluded. At a 0.05 false discovery rate, a later analysis found 15,000 to 20,000 TCR beta sequences to be associated with HLA alleles.

Germline CDR1 is GTSNPN and CDR2 is SVGIG (reference sequence). This CDR3 has 13 amino acids. As to this clone: Its antigen is undetermined. Other DNA sequences in the same sample also yield this CDR3.

This chain connects TRBV30 to TRBJ2-5, with 10 bases identical to TRBD2. The clonotype comes from a man under 40 in good health and CMV-seronegative. The material sequenced was PBMCs. The CDR3 reads CARSGGARETQYF. The DNA for the CDR3 is TGTGCAAGGAGCGGGGGGGCACGAGAGACCCAGTACTTC.